This T cell receptor (beta chain) was identified in a study of PD-1 blockade in classical Hodgkin lymphoma. Trimming removed 7 bases at V and 4 bases at J, with 13 bases between. This CDR3 is built from 13 residues. Germline CDR1 MNHNS, CDR2 SASEGT. The time point: cycle 4 day 1 (C4D1), after 5 to 7 weeks of nivolumab. Brentuximab vedotin exposure varied, and every patient relapsed after autologous stem cell transplantation. Complete response, partial response or progressive disease was each patient's best response. Of note for this clone: Its antigen is unknown.

This table comes from immunoSEQ multiplex PCR, and its TCRdb copy is limited to in-frame clones, with some not included. The sample has tens of thousands of clones, less than 95% seen once. The study, taken as a whole, reports: Complete responders matched newly diagnosed patients in baseline diversity.

This material consisted of peripheral blood mononuclear cells (PBMCs), taken before the fourth cycle of nivolumab. The chain is built from TRBV6-1 and TRBJ1-2, with D possibly TRBD1 on 6 matching bases. The receptor was isolated from a human donor with classical Hodgkin lymphoma. CDR3 residues: CASNQGRGYGYTF. The CDR3 DNA sequence: TGTGCCAGCAACCAGGGGAGGGGCTATGGCTACACCTTC.